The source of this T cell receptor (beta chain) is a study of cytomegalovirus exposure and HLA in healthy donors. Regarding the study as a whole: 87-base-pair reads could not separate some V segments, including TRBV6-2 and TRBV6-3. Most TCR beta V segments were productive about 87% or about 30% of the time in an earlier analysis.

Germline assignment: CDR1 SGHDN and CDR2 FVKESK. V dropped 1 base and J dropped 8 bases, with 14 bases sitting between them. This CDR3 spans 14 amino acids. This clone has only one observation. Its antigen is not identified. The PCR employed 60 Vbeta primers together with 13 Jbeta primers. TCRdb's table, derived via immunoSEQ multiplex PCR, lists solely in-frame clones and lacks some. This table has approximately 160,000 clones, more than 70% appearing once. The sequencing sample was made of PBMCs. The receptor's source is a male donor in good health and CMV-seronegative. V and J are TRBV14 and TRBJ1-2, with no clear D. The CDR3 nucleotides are TGTGCCAGCAGCCAAGCCCGAGCCACGGGGGGCTACACCTTC. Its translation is CASSQARATGGYTF.